A single count supports the clone carrying this T cell receptor beta chain. Clones were sequenced by immunoSEQ multiplex PCR, and TCRdb holds only the in-frame ones, with some missing. The sample lists some 120,000 clones, approximately 88% occurring once. This sample was included in a study of control samples from healthy donors and cancer patients. Source material: blood. This sequence originates from a man aged 50-59 years in good health.

In DNA, the CDR3 is TGTGCCAGCAGTGGACTAGCGGGGGGCACCGGGGAGCTGTTTTTT. This encodes CASSGLAGGTGELFF. The chain combines TRBV6-1 with TRBJ2-2; 13 nucleotides align to TRBD2. The V gene's germline CDR1 is MNHNS and CDR2 SASEGT. CDR3 length: 15 residues. J was trimmed by 4 bases and V by 4 bases; bases with no gene match: 0.